This TCR beta chain is from a study of CD8 T cells in Susac syndrome. The CDR3 length is 11 residues. V lost 2 bases and J 8 bases, leaving 6 bases between the germline ends. CDR1 is LNHNV and CDR2 is YYDKDF in the germline V gene (reference sequence). Reverse transcription used about 0.45 to 1 ug RNA and random hexamers. The authors amplified TCR beta CDR3 across 54 Vbeta and 13 Jbeta using immunoSEQ multiplex PCR. TCRdb re-called the immunoSEQ multiplex PCR reads through MiXCR, storing one row per CDR3 protein. Of some 130,000 distinct CDR3 sequences listed, about 94% are singletons. Blood CD8+ and CD4+ T cells underwent high-throughput TCR beta sequencing. CD8+ and CD4+ T cells were negatively isolated; TEMRA cells were FACS-enriched.

Sequenced sample: CD4+ T cells from PBMCs. The TCR was taken from a human donor with multiple sclerosis. This chain joins TRBV15 and TRBJ1-2; D not resolved. CDR3 sequence (DNA): TGTGCCACCAGCAGATCGGGAGGCTACACCTTC. This sequence encodes CATSRSGGYTF.